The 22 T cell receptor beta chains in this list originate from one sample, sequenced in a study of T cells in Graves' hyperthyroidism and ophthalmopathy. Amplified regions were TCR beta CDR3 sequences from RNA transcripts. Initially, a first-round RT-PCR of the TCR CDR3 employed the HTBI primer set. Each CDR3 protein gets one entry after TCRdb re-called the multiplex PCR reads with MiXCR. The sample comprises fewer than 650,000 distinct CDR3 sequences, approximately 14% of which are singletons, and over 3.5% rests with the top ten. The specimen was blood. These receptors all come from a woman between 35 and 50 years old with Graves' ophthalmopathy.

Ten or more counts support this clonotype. The CDR3 DNA sequence: TGTGCCAGCAGCACCACAGGGGGCCCAGCGGGCTACACCTTC. This sequence encodes CASSTTGGPAGYTF. This sequence joins TRBV6-5 and TRBJ1-2, with 9 bases matching TRBD1. Trimming removed 6 bases from V and 8 bases from J; junction bases left unmatched: 10. The length of the CDR3 is 14 residues. The V gene's germline CDR1 is MNHEY and CDR2 SVGAGI.

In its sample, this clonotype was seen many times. CDR3 in amino acids: CASSRWDWATYEQYF. The CDR3 DNA follows: TGTGCCAGCAGCCGCTGGGACTGGGCCACCTACGAGCAGTACTTC. The chain uses TRBV5-6 and TRBJ2-7, with D possibly matching TRBD2 (6 bases). Germline CDR1 SGHDT, CDR2 YYEEEE. Trimming pared 4 bases from V and 2 bases from J, leaving 16 bases between. The CDR3 extends over 15 amino acids.

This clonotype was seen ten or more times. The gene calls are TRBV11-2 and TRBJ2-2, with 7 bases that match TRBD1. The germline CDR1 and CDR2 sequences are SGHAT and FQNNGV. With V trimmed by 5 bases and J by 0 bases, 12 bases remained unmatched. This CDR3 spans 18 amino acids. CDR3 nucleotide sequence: TGTGCCAGCAGCCCCCGGGACAGCCTCTTCGCGAACACCGGGGAGCTGTTTTTT. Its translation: CASSPRDSLFANTGELFF.

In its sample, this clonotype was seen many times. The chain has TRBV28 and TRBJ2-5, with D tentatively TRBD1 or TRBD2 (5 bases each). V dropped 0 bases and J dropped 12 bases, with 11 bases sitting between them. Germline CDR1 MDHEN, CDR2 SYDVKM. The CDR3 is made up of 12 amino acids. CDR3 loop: CASSLWGRDEYF. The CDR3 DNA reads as TGTGCCAGCAGTTTATGGGGAAGGGACGAGTACTTC.

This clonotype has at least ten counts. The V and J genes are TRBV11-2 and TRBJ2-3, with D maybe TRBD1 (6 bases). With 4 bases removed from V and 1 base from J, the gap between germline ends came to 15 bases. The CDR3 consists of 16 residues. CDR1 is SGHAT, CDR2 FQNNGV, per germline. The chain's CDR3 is CASSSASGHRTDTQYF. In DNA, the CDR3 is TGTGCCAGCAGCTCTGCGTCGGGACACCGCACAGATACGCAGTATTTT.

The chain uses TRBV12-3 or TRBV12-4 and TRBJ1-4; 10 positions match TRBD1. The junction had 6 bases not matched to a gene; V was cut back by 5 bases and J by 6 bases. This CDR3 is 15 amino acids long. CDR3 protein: CASSPPGTGDEKLFF. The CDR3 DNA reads TGTGCCAGCAGTCCGCCGGGGACAGGGGATGAAAAACTGTTTTTT.

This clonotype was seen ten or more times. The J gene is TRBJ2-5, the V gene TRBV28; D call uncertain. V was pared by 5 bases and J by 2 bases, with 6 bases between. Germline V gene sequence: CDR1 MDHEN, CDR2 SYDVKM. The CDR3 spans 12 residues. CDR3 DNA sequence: TGTGCCAGCAGTGTAAGGCAAGAGACCCAGTACTTC. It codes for CASSVRQETQYF.

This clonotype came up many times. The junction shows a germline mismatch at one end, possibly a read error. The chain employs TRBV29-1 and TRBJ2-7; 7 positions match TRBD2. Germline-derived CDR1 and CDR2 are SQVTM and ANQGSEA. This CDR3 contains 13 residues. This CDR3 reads CPVRASGTYEQYF. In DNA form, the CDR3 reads TGTCCTGTGAGGGCTAGCGGAACCTACGAGCAGTACTTC.

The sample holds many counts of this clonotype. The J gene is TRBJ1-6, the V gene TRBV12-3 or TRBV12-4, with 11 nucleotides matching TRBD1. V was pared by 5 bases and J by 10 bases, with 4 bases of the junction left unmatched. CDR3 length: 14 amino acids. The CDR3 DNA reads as TGTGCCAGCAGTGGGACAGGGGGGCAATCACCCCTCCACTTT. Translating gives CASSGTGGQSPLHF.

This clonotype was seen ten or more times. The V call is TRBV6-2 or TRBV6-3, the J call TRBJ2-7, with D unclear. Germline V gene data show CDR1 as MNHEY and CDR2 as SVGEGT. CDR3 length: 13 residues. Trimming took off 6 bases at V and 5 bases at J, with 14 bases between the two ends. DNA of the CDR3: TGTGCCAGCAGCCCCATTCTCCTCGACGAGCAGTACTTC. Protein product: CASSPILLDEQYF.

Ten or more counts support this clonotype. The CDR3: CASKRDSGYGYTF. Here the CDR3 DNA reads TGTGCCAGCAAAAGGGACTCTGGCTATGGCTACACCTTC. The V call is TRBV27, the J call TRBJ1-2, with D possibly being TRBD1 (5 bases). V was trimmed by 7 bases and J by 4 bases, leaving 13 bases between them. The CDR3 covers 13 residues. From germline, CDR1 is MNHEY and CDR2 SMNVEV (reference sequence).

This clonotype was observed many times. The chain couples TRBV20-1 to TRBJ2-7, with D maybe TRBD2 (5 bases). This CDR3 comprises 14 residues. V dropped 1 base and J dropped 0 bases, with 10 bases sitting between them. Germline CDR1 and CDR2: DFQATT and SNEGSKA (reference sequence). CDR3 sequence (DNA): TGCAGTGCTAGAGCCCGGGGAAACTCCTACGAGCAGTACTTC. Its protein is CSARARGNSYEQYF.

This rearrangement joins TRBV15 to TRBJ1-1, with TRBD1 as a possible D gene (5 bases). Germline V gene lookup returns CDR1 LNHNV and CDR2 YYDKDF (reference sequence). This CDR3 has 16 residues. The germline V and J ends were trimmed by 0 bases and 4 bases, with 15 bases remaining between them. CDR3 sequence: CATSRDRDWGSTEAFF. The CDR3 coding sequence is TGTGCCACCAGCAGAGACAGGGATTGGGGAAGCACTGAAGCTTTCTTT. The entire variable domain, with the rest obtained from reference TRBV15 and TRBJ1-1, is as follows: DAMVIQNPRYQVTQFGKPVTLSCSQTLNHNVMYWYQQKSSQAPKLLFHYYDKDFNNEADTPDNFQSRRPNTSFCFLDIRSPGLGDTAMYLCATSRDRDWGSTEAFFGQGTRLTVV.

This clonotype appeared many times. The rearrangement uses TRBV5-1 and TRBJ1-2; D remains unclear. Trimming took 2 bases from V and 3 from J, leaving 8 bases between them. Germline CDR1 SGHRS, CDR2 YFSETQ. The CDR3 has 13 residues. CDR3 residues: CASSLEPHYGYTF. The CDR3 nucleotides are TGCGCCAGCAGCTTAGAGCCCCACTATGGCTACACCTTC.

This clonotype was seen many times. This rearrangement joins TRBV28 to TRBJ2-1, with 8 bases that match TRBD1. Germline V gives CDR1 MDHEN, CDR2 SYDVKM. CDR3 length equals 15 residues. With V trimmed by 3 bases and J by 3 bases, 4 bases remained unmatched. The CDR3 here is CASSFRQGIYNEQFF. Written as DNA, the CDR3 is TGTGCCAGCAGTTTCCGACAGGGGATCTACAATGAGCAGTTCTTC.

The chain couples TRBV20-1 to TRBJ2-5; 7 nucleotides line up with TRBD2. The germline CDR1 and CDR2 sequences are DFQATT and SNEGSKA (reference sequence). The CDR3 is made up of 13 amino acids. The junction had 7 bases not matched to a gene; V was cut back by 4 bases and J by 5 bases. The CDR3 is CSATRLAGETQYF. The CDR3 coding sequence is TGCAGTGCTACCCGACTAGCCGGGGAGACCCAGTACTTC.

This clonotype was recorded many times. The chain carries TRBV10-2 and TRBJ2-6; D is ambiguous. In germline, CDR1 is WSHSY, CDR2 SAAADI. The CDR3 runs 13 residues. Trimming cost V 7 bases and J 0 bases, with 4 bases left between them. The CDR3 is CASMASGANVLTF. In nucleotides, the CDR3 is TGCGCCAGCATGGCCTCTGGGGCCAACGTCCTGACTTTC.

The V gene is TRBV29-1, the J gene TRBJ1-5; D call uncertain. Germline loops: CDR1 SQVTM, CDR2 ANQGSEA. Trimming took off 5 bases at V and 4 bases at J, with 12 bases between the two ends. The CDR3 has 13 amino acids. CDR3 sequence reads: CSVLIPGNQPQHF. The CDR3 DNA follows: TGCAGCGTTCTCATACCTGGGAATCAGCCCCAGCATTTT.

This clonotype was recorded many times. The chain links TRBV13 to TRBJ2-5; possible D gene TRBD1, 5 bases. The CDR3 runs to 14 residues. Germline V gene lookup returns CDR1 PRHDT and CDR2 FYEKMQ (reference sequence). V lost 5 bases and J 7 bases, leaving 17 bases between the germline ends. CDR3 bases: TGTGCCAGCAGCATAATGACAGCTCGTGGGACCCAGTACTTC. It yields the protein CASSIMTARGTQYF. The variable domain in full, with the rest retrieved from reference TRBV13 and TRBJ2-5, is AAGVIQSPRHLIKEKRETATLKCYPIPRHDTVYWYQQGPGQDPQFLISFYEKMQSDKGSIPDRFSAQQFSDYHSELNMSSLELGDSALYFCASSIMTARGTQYFGPGTRLLVL.

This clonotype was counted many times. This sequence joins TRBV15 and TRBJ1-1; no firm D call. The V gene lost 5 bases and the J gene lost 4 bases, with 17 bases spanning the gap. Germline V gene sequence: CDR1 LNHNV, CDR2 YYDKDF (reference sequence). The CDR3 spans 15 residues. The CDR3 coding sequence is TGTGCCACCAGCTCTAACGGCGGAGGAGGCACTGAAGCTTTCTTT. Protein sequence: CATSSNGGGGTEAFF.

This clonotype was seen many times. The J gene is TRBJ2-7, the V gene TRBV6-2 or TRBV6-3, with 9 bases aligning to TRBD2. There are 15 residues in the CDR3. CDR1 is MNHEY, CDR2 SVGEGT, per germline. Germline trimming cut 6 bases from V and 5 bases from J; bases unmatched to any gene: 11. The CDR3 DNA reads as TGTGCCAGCAGGCGTCCGGGACTAGCCCATAACGAGCAGTACTTC. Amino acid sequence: CASRRPGLAHNEQYF.

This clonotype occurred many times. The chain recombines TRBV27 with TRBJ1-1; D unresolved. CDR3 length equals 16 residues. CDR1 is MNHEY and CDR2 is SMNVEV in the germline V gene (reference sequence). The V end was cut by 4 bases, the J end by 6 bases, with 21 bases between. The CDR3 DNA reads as TGTGCCAGCAGTTCCTCCCGGTTCCGAGGAAGGGCTGAAGCTTTCTTT. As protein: CASSSSRFRGRAEAFF.